What follows describes a single T cell receptor beta chain. Antigen: not known. Trimming pared 7 bases from V and 4 bases from J, leaving 15 bases between. Per the germline V gene, CDR1 is SGHAT and CDR2 is FQNNGV. This CDR3 is 14 amino acids long. Time point: patch test 2, 6 weeks after DPC sensitization. Treatment noted: therapeutic diphenylcyclopropenone sensitization with weekly scalp DPC. These data belong to a study of human T cells and chemical hapten exposure. As for the study in general: Patients were given diphenylcyclopropenone on the scalp weekly across the roughly 24-week study. Study-wide results and caveats: Expanded TCRs produced significantly more large CDR3 similarity clusters than controls did.

TCRdb re-derived calls from the RACE reads in MiXCR, one entry per CDR3 protein. The table shows 360,000 or so distinct CDR3 sequences, with about 6% occurring only once. This TCR came from a young woman with alopecia areata. Some clones in this sample may be carry-over from other donors' samples. Source: whole blood, taken in connection with sensitization to the hapten diphenylcyclopropenone (DPC). The chain employs TRBV11-2 and TRBJ2-3, with D unclear. The CDR3 here is CASTLTLGSDTQYF. In DNA, the CDR3 is TGTGCCAGCACCCTAACTTTAGGCTCAGATACGCAGTATTTT. Combining the CDR3 with reference TRBV11-2 and TRBJ2-3 gives the whole variable domain EAGVAQSPRYKIIEKRQSVAFWCNPISGHATLYWYQQILGQGPKLLIQFQNNGVVDDSQLPKDRFSAERLKGVDSTLKIQPAKLEDSAVYLCASTLTLGSDTQYFGPGTRLTVL.